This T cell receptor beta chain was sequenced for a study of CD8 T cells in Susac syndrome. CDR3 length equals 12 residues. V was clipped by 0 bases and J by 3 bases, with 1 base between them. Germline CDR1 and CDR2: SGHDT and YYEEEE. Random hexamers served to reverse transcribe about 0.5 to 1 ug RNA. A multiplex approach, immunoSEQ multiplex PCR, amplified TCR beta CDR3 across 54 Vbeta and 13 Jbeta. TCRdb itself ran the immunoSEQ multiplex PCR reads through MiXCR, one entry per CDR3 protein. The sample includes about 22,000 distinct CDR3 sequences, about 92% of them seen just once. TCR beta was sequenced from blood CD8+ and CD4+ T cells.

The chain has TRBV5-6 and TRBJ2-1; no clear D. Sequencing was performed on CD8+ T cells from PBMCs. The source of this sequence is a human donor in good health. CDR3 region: CASSLDYNEQFF. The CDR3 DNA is TGTGCCAGCAGCTTGGACTACAATGAGCAGTTCTTC.